This T cell receptor beta chain is from a study of blood T cells in healthy people across ages. Together with a sample-barcoded 5' primer, a J-beta primer mix was included in a second PCR lasting about 6 to 12 cycles. Using its own MiXCR run on the 5' RACE reads, TCRdb lists one record per CDR3 protein. The table shows about 970,000 distinct CDR3 sequences, with about 51% occurring only once. Individuals who donated were healthy Caucasians from Russia aged roughly 6 to 95. Researchers collected roughly 10 milliliters of peripheral blood from every single donor. The CDR3 is 16 residues long. With 6 bases removed from V and 0 bases from J, the gap between germline ends came to 15 bases.

The sample consisted of blood. This receptor was obtained from an older woman in good health. This chain connects TRBV12-3 or TRBV12-4 to TRBJ1-3, with D unresolved. CDR3 coding DNA: TGTGCCAGCAGCCTAGGAAGAAAGTCCTCTGGAAACACCATATATTTT. It yields the protein CASSLGRKSSGNTIYF.